One and the same sample provided the 26 T cell receptor beta chains below, sequenced in a study of Tregs in tolerant kidney transplant recipients. The assay was immunoSEQ multiplex PCR, and TCRdb's table has in-frame clones only and misses some. The data show roughly 120,000 clones, about 90% seen once. Material: CD4+ T cells from blood. The source of these receptors is a human donor in good health.

The V and J genes are TRBV30 and TRBJ1-1; D is undetermined. The CDR3 is made up of 12 amino acids. Per germline, CDR1 GTSNPN and CDR2 SVGIG (reference sequence). Trimming removed 4 bases at V and 4 bases at J, with 10 bases between. CDR3 DNA sequence: TGTGCCTGGACCTTGGATTTCACTGAAGCTTTCTTT. It yields the protein CAWTLDFTEAFF.

The chain links TRBV6-5 to TRBJ2-7; no firm D call. The germline CDR1 and CDR2 sequences are MNHEY and SVGAGI. The CDR3 length is 12 residues. V lost 5 bases to trimming and J lost 3 bases, with 8 bases between them. The CDR3 spells CASSPGYYEQYF. Written as DNA, the CDR3 is TGTGCCAGCAGTCCGGGTTACTACGAGCAGTACTTC.

This clone was seen a single time. The chain joins TRBV5-1 to TRBJ2-1; D may correspond to TRBD1 or TRBD2 (5 bases each). This CDR3 has 19 residues. Trimming took off 1 base at V and 4 bases at J, with 24 bases between the two ends. Germline V CDR1 and CDR2: SGHRS, YFSETQ. This chain's CDR3 is CASSLRSEIGPEGYNEQFF. The CDR3 DNA follows: TGCGCCAGCAGCTTGCGGTCTGAGATCGGGCCCGAGGGGTACAATGAGCAGTTCTTC.

V is TRBV7-8 and J is TRBJ1-4; 10 bases agree with TRBD1. The CDR3 is 15 residues long. The V and J ends lost 1 base and 8 bases, in that order; junction bases with no gene match: 4. From germline, CDR1 is SGHVS and CDR2 FQNEAQ. Here the CDR3 DNA reads TGTGCCAGCAGCTTAGGGGGGACAGGGGAAGAAAAACTGTTTTTT. Amino acid sequence: CASSLGGTGEEKLFF.

The CDR3 DNA sequence: TGCGCCAGCAAATCACGTATAGACAATGAGCAGTTCTTC. This encodes CASKSRIDNEQFF. J is TRBJ2-1 and V is TRBV5-1; D is ambiguous. The V gene lost 6 bases and the J gene lost 5 bases, with 12 bases spanning the gap. This CDR3 is built from 13 residues. The V gene's germline CDR1 is SGHRS and CDR2 YFSETQ.

This sequence joins TRBV5-1 and TRBJ1-5; D is unclear. Germline V CDR1 and CDR2: SGHRS, YFSETQ. The CDR3 covers 13 residues. Deletions cut 5 bases from V and 8 bases from J, with 14 bases between. The CDR3 is CASSNTPQEPQHF. Here the CDR3 DNA reads TGCGCCAGCAGTAATACACCTCAGGAGCCCCAGCATTTT.

The J gene is TRBJ1-2, the V gene TRBV29-1; 12 positions match TRBD1. Trimming removed 6 bases from V and 6 bases from J; junction bases left unmatched: 8. The CDR3 extends over 14 amino acids. Looked up from germline, CDR1 is SQVTM and CDR2 is ANQGSEA. The CDR3 DNA reads TGCAGCGTCGGGACAGGGGGCGCGGGAAATGGCTACACCTTC. Translated: CSVGTGGAGNGYTF.

The chain employs TRBV27 and TRBJ1-4; perhaps TRBD1 as D (5 bases). Germline lookup yields CDR1 MNHEY and CDR2 SMNVEV (reference sequence). V lost 2 bases to trimming and J lost 1 base, with 14 bases between them. The CDR3 has 17 amino acids. The CDR3 protein is CASSLISGGITNEKLFF. The CDR3 region has the DNA TGTGCCAGCAGTTTAATTTCCGGGGGGATAACTAATGAAAAACTGTTTTTT.

This clone showed up just a few times. V is TRBV6-5 and J is TRBJ1-6; D remains ambiguous. V lost 2 bases to trimming and J lost 7 bases, with 6 bases between them. Germline CDR1 MNHEY, CDR2 SVGAGI. There are 13 residues in the CDR3. CDR3 region: CASSYERNSPLHF. The CDR3 DNA reads TGTGCCAGCAGTTACGAGAGGAATTCACCCCTCCACTTT.

V is TRBV5-1 and J is TRBJ2-5, with no clear D. The CDR3 runs to 13 residues. Germline assignment: CDR1 SGHRS and CDR2 YFSETQ. The V end lost 4 bases, the J end lost 1 base, and 8 bases lay between the germline ends. The CDR3 sequence is CASSRPGQETQYF. The CDR3 DNA reads as TGCGCCAGCAGCCGCCCCGGCCAAGAGACCCAGTACTTC.

The chain recombines TRBV27 with TRBJ2-1, with 9 positions matching TRBD1. Germline V gene sequence: CDR1 MNHEY, CDR2 SMNVEV (reference sequence). Unmatched junction bases numbered 11, after V lost 8 bases and J lost 6 bases. The length of the CDR3 is 15 residues. CDR3 region: CASHRGPISGNEQFF. CDR3 coding DNA: TGTGCCAGCCACAGGGGGCCAATATCGGGCAATGAGCAGTTCTTC.

This chain connects TRBV6-1 to TRBJ1-2; D gene uncertain. Germline CDR1 and CDR2: MNHNS and SASEGT. Trimming stripped 4 bases from V and 3 bases from J, with 12 bases between. The CDR3 totals 14 residues. Here the CDR3 reads CASSVGQPDYGYTF. CDR3 in DNA: TGTGCCAGCAGTGTAGGGCAGCCCGACTATGGCTACACCTTC.

This chain joins TRBV2 and TRBJ2-2; 11 nucleotides match TRBD2. The CDR3 has 16 amino acids. From germline, CDR1 is SNHLY and CDR2 FYNNEI. The V segment lost 6 bases and the J segment 7 bases; nucleotides outside the gene matches: 10. The CDR3 loop is CASSPGLAGPNGELFF. The DNA for the CDR3 is TGTGCCAGCAGCCCCGGACTAGCGGGCCCGAACGGGGAGCTGTTTTTT.

The rearrangement links TRBV2 to TRBJ2-1; 7 bases fit TRBD2. The germline V gene encodes CDR1 SNHLY and CDR2 FYNNEI. The V gene end was trimmed by 2 bases and the J gene end by 12 bases; junction bases not matched to a gene: 7. The CDR3 consists of 13 residues. The CDR3: CASSERTGGGQFF. The DNA for the CDR3 is TGTGCCAGCAGTGAAAGGACGGGAGGAGGGCAGTTCTTC.

This clone was seen a single time. This chain joins TRBV11-2 and TRBJ1-2; D uncertain. V shed 1 base and J shed 0 bases, with 6 bases lying between them. The CDR3 runs to 14 residues. Per the germline V gene, CDR1 is SGHAT and CDR2 is FQNNGV. CDR3 nucleotide sequence: TGTGCCAGCAGCTTAGCCGGTGCTAACTATGGCTACACCTTC. Protein sequence: CASSLAGANYGYTF.

V gene TRBV18 combines with J gene TRBJ2-1; TRBD2 matches 7 bases. CDR1 is KGHSH, CDR2 LQKENI, per germline. The CDR3 spans 14 residues. J was trimmed by 7 bases and V by 3 bases; bases with no gene match: 6. The CDR3 here is CASSPTTSTNEQFF. As DNA, the CDR3 is TGTGCCAGCTCACCCACGACTAGCACAAATGAGCAGTTCTTC.

The chain carries TRBV2 and TRBJ1-2; perhaps TRBD1 as D (6 bases). V gave up 5 bases and J gave up 7 bases, with 14 bases separating them. This CDR3 region has 13 residues. Germline V CDR1 and CDR2: SNHLY, FYNNEI. Here the CDR3 reads CASSKNQGPGYTF. The DNA of the CDR3 is TGTGCCAGCAGTAAAAACCAGGGGCCTGGCTACACCTTC.

The chain combines TRBV19 with TRBJ2-4; no clear D gene. The germline V gene has CDR1 LNHDA and CDR2 SQIVND (reference sequence). The ends were cut back, 5 bases at V and 4 bases at J, with 12 bases in the middle. This CDR3 has 14 amino acids. The CDR3 sequence: CASSPSSRKNIQYF. Written as DNA, the CDR3 is TGTGCCAGTAGTCCCTCATCGCGGAAAAACATTCAGTACTTC.

The CDR3 sequence is CASSYLRHGGLFF. As DNA, the CDR3 is TGTGCCAGCAGTTACTTACGCCATGGCGGACTGTTTTTT. V and J are TRBV6-5 and TRBJ1-4; D gene uncertain. This CDR3 has 13 residues. Trimming removed 1 base from V and 13 bases from J, with 13 bases in between. Germline V gene sequence: CDR1 MNHEY, CDR2 SVGAGI.

J is TRBJ2-7 and V is TRBV7-8, with 8 bases matching TRBD1. The germline gives CDR1 SGHVS, CDR2 FQNEAQ. The CDR3 is made up of 15 amino acids. Germline trimming cut 4 bases from V and 7 bases from J; bases unmatched to any gene: 12. The CDR3 coding sequence is TGTGCCAGCAGCTCTAGTAGGCAGGGGGCGGTTGAGCAGTACTTC. Amino acid sequence: CASSSSRQGAVEQYF. The whole variable domain, filled in from reference TRBV7-8 and TRBJ2-7, reads GAGVSQSPRYKVAKRGQDVALRCDPISGHVSLFWYQQALGQGPEFLTYFQNEAQLDKSGLPSDRFFAERPEGSVSTLKIQRTQQEDSAVYLCASSSSRQGAVEQYFGPGTRLTVT.

V usage is TRBV11-2 and J usage is TRBJ2-7, with unresolved D. This CDR3 is built from 15 residues. The V end was cut by 5 bases, the J end by 3 bases, with 17 bases between. CDR1 SGHAT and CDR2 FQNNGV come from the germline V gene. CDR3 coding DNA: TGTGCCAGCAGCCAGGTGAAGGGAACTCTCTACGAGCAGTACTTC. Translated: CASSQVKGTLYEQYF. Combining the CDR3 with reference TRBV11-2 and TRBJ2-7 gives the whole variable domain EAGVAQSPRYKIIEKRQSVAFWCNPISGHATLYWYQQILGQGPKLLIQFQNNGVVDDSQLPKDRFSAERLKGVDSTLKIQPAKLEDSAVYLCASSQVKGTLYEQYFGPGTRLTVT.

The genes are TRBV6-5 and TRBJ1-1; TRBD1 agrees at 8 bases. V lost 7 bases to trimming and J lost 1 base; unmatched junction nucleotides: 5. There are 14 residues in the CDR3. Germline CDR1 reads MNHEY; CDR2 reads SVGAGI. CDR3 loop: CASIPGGTNTEAFF. DNA of the CDR3: TGTGCCAGCATTCCAGGGGGCACGAACACTGAAGCTTTCTTT.

The chain joins TRBV2 to TRBJ2-1, with 11 bases aligning to TRBD2. From germline, CDR1 is SNHLY and CDR2 FYNNEI. The CDR3 length is 14 residues. J was trimmed by 6 bases and V by 11 bases; bases with no gene match: 9. In DNA form, the CDR3 reads TGTGCCGGGATAGCGGGAGGGCCCAGCAATGAGCAGTTCTTC. As protein: CAGIAGGPSNEQFF.

This chain uses TRBV27 with TRBJ2-7, with D tentatively TRBD1 or TRBD2 (5 bases each). The germline CDR1 and CDR2 sequences are MNHEY and SMNVEV (reference sequence). The CDR3 has 15 residues. V was pared by 8 bases and J by 4 bases, with 21 bases between. Here the CDR3 reads CASGSPGTRPYEQYF. The CDR3, as DNA: TGTGCCAGCGGCTCCCCAGGGACCCGACCTTACGAGCAGTACTTC.

The chain employs TRBV11-2 and TRBJ1-1; D remains ambiguous. CDR1 and CDR2 (germline): SGHAT, FQNNGV. This CDR3 contains 15 residues. V was cut by 0 bases and J by 6 bases, with 14 bases left in between. The CDR3 DNA follows: TGTGCCAGCAGCTTAGATCCAGGTGCGAGCTCTGAAGCTTTCTTT. Its protein product is CASSLDPGASSEAFF.

The V and J genes are TRBV6-6 and TRBJ1-2; D is unclear. CDR1 is MNHNY, CDR2 SVGAGI, per germline (reference sequence). With 5 bases removed from V and 0 bases from J, the gap between germline ends came to 7 bases. The CDR3 is made up of 13 amino acids. CDR3 DNA sequence: TGTGCCAGCAGTATGGACCCTAACTATGGCTACACCTTC. Its translation: CASSMDPNYGYTF.